This paragraph covers one TCR beta chain sequence. The target of this receptor is not known. Per-base qualities were not stored, and no clone one base away is much larger. This sample was included in a study of cytomegalovirus exposure and HLA in healthy donors (dated by TCRdb to about 2017). With respect to the entire study: An earlier analysis of approximately 590 of the donors reported 250 to 300 Gb of sequence data and 100 million to 130 million unique TCR beta sequences from roughly 200 million T cells. Roughly 300 gigabases of sequencing data and approximately 80 million unique TCR sequences were included in an early release covering roughly 600 HLA-typed donors. The genetic ancestry cluster associated with self-reported Caucasian donors included 65% to 90% of the approximately 410 genotyped donors. The study aimed to test whether signatures of past pathogen exposure could be identified by cataloging public T cell receptors. The study profiled the T cell repertoires of 550 to 700 subjects by immunosequencing and related them to cytomegalovirus serostatus. In addition to the first cohort of 500 to 850 subjects, a separate validation cohort of approximately 110 different subjects was used. To predict cytomegalovirus infection status, the study brought together high-throughput TCR immunosequencing, statistical association of individual TCRs with disease status, and machine learning. A later analysis re-examined previously published TCR beta repertoires from more than 650 donors and added high-resolution HLA genotyping to investigate patterns of TCR occurrence. Rather than using new phenotypic data, the later analysis identified candidate immune exposures from TCR beta sequences and from how often those sequences occurred across donors. To decide whether each TCR beta V gene segment behaved as functional or pseudogenic, an earlier analysis of 587 of the donors relied on high-throughput TCR beta sequencing. Donor age, sex, ethnicity and CMV serostatus were compiled together with the repertoire data. Genome-wide SNP genotypes for about 65% of the 666 donors were used in a later genetic analysis, which treated that subset as a discovery cohort. All discovery cohort repertoires had been generated on a single sequencing platform. HLA typing included class I and class II loci at four-digit resolution. Typing coverage varied by locus: roughly 629-630 donors for A, B, C, DRB1 and DQB1; roughly 520 for DQA1; more than 600 for DPA1; about 450 for DPB1. A handful of DR-DQ haplotypes were handled as single units for association and clustering because linkage in the cohort was strong. Among 300 to 500 genotyped donors of the cohort, an average of roughly 230,000 unique TCR beta nucleotide sequences was sequenced per donor, of which about 18% were non-productive. Points the paper makes about the study in general: An association between a missense DCLRE1C variant and V-gene and J-gene trimming of TCR beta chains was found in a later genetic analysis and replicated in an independent cohort. Linkage disequilibrium might explain the correlated functional status among segregating V segments, but an unknown experimental factor could not be ruled out. At a false discovery rate of 0.05, a later analysis linked 16,951 TCR beta sequences to specific HLA alleles. A cluster of highly shared sequence variants was judged likely to be a technical artifact of the sequencing pipeline. In the study, approximately 160 TCR beta chains were listed as associated with cytomegalovirus. A later analysis found that HLA-associated TCR beta chains were more clonally expanded and had lower generation probabilities than equally common non-associated chains. Only TCR beta chains were sequenced in this cohort, and the absence of alpha or paired-chain data limited detectable features. Several of the top co-occurrence clusters appeared to be linked to parvovirus B19, influenza, CMV and Epstein-Barr virus, according to a later analysis. In vitro tests confirmed that a few of the cytomegalovirus-associated TCR beta chains recognize cytomegalovirus antigens. In a later analysis, the rate of TCR association differed among HLA loci, with DRB1 alleles having the most associated TCRs and HLA-C alleles having the fewest. In both the original and validation cohorts, the classifier was reported to diagnose cytomegalovirus status with high specificity and sensitivity. According to a later genetic analysis, donors in an Asian-associated ancestry cluster had fewer N-insertions in productive TCRs than the approximately 650-donor mean. The earlier analysis of some 560 of the donors excluded over 15 rarely observed V segments, including chromosome 9 orphons, because counts were too low. The presence/absence analyses assumed that sequencing depth was roughly uniform across donors, and that assumption may not be true. Strong co-occurrence of HLA alleles, especially DR and DQ, made assigning TCR associations to individual alleles difficult. HLA typing was unavailable for some donors at each locus, so association tests used only the typed subset. A further reported finding was that TCR beta sequences accurately predicted the HLA-A and HLA-B alleles for most subjects in the first cohort. Because the 87-base-pair reads could not distinguish some IMGT-functional V segments, including TRBV6-2 and TRBV6-3, those segments were excluded. In an earlier analysis of 587 of the donors, most TCR beta V segments were observed in productive rearrangements about 90% or about 30% of the time, broadly matching IMGT annotations. Immune exposure information for the cohort was limited to CMV serostatus. According to the authors, the approach could potentially be generalized to other disease states and immunological phenotypes. Most TCR sequences were observed very rarely across donors, whereas some public TCRs were present in many individuals. A later analysis found that most CMV-associated TCR beta chains appeared HLA-restricted, with HLA associations seemingly driven largely by CMV exposure.

Spanning cysteine to phenylalanine, the CDR3 consists of 16 amino acids. Here the CDR3 DNA is all that survives: 48 bases in frame from base 1. Via the germline V gene (reference sequence), CDR1 is LNHNV and CDR2 YYDKDF. V and J are trimmed by 1 base and 1 base, and the gene matches miss 4 bases of the junction. The library was produced with the immunoSEQ multiplex PCR assay. The multiplex PCR relied on a mix of 60 forward primers for TCR Vbeta segments and 13 reverse primers for TCR Jbeta segments. The CDR3 region of rearranged TCR beta genes was amplified from genomic DNA by a multiplex PCR assay. Amplified TCR beta libraries were sequenced as 87-base-pair reads on the Illumina HiSeq System. As for how the authors treated the data: A later analysis counted approximately 76 million unique TCR beta chains across the 550 to 700 repertoires, and around 9.9 million of these chains were shared by at least two donors. Raw reads were error-corrected and collapsed into unique sequences with a nearest-neighbor algorithm that merged closely related sequences to remove PCR and sequencing errors. To assign V, D and J gene segments, CDR3 sequences were aligned to IMGT reference sequences. Each retained sequence needed at least a six-nucleotide match to both a V gene segment and a J gene segment. Rearrangements were called productive when the CDR3 lacked stop codons and stayed in frame with V and J; all others were non-productive. CDR3 was defined according to IMGT convention as the region running from the second conserved V-encoded cysteine to the conserved J-encoded phenylalanine. The earlier analysis of some 540 of the donors excluded any sequence lacking an unambiguous match to a single V gene segment. In an earlier analysis of some 590 of the donors, a V segment was called functional when productive rearrangements were above 56.7%, and segregating when the standard deviation between donors exceeded 5%. A statistical classification framework was developed to diagnose cytomegalovirus status using the catalog of TCR beta chain sequences. In a later analysis, V and J genes were assigned by comparing TCR nucleotide sequences against IMGT/GENE-DB human TR gene sequences. In a later analysis, CDR3 sequences and most-parsimonious VDJ recombination scenarios were assigned using the TCRdist pipeline. In a later analysis, each TCR beta chain was defined by its CDR3 amino acid sequence together with its V-gene family, and reads lacking a unique V-gene family were excluded. To address suspected cross-contamination and a sequencing artifact, a later analysis removed a few hundred highly shared, low-generation-probability nucleotide sequences. In a later analysis, a clonal expansion index was calculated for each public chain from normalized within-repertoire ranks of inferred template counts. A later analysis computed generation probabilities with a VDJ recombination model fitted to out-of-frame rearrangements, and checked the results against IGoR. In a later analysis, hypergeometric tests were used to score TCR-TCR, TCR-HLA and TCR-CMV co-occurrence, with a repertoire-size bias correction applied to TCR pairs. A later analysis estimated false discovery rates by permuting HLA or CMV assignments 20 times. In a later analysis, co-occurring TCRs were grouped using DBSCAN, and TCRdist sequence similarity was added for clustering within HLA-allele-positive subsets. Repertoires with fewer than 30,000 or more than 120,000 public chains were left out of co-occurrence clustering, as were roughly five repertoires with anomalous nucleotide sharing. In TCRdb, the immuneACCESS table is reduced to in-frame sequences with V and J assigned. These tables do not hold every clone; where another copy was compared, an unresolved V gene accounts for under half, and the others remain unexplained. The V and J calls and the clone size are those of that table, but D and trimming were determined from the DNA. This sample gives fewer than 200,000 clones in total; less than 85% of them show up just once. The ten largest clones take up 1.5% of the sample.

In total, fewer than 750 healthy bone marrow donors made up the cohort. At the time of sampling, all cohort members were nominally healthy, though unrecorded immune exposures were likely present. The donor tested CMV seronegative and was one of the 352 seronegative cohort members. Each donor provided a peripheral blood sample, and peripheral blood mononuclear cells were used for TCR beta sequencing. Genomic DNA was extracted from the blood cell samples with the Qiagen DNeasy Blood Extraction Kit. The sequence was obtained from a male donor in good health and CMV-seronegative. The sample was PBMCs. The chain is made from TRBV15 and TRBJ2-7; 10 bases in the middle match TRBD2. In nucleotides, the sequence is TGTGCCACCAGCAGAGGTAGGACTAGCGGATCCTACGAGCAGTACTTC. Translated, this gives CATSRGRTSGSYEQYF.